The present TCR beta chain was sequenced within a study of Ad26.COV2.S vaccination and SARS-CoV-2 variants. Whole-study context: Recipients of Ad26.COV2.S got it intramuscularly, once or twice 56 days apart. General observations from the study: People given the vaccine had a wider spike-specific TCR breadth than placebo recipients did.

As to treatment: about 20 received Ad26.COV2.S at low or high dose, single or two shots; about 5 received placebo; per-sample allocation not given. Each sample was drawn 63 days after the first injection (of vaccine or placebo). In Boston, an adult donor aged 18-55 years took part. The CDR3 runs 15 residues. Trimming shortened V by 3 bases and J by 1 base, and 9 bases separated the two germline ends. Per the germline V gene, CDR1 is ENHRY and CDR2 is SYGVKD. Measured with immunoSEQ multiplex PCR; TCRdb has only the in-frame clones, and not every one. The table shows about 430,000 clones, with 80% to 95% occurring only once. Remarks on this clone: No antigen is known for it.

The sequencing here drew on peripheral blood, taken in a trial of Ad26.COV2.S vaccine versus placebo. This chain joins TRBV10-3 and TRBJ2-2; D remains unclear. The sequence derives from a person between 18 and 59 years old who received the Ad26.COV2.S COVID-19 vaccine or a placebo. CDR3 coding DNA: TGTGCCATCAGTGATTATACCGAGAACACCGGGGAGCTGTTTTTT. This sequence encodes CAISDYTENTGELFF.